Presented here are 25 T cell receptor beta chains from one specimen sequenced in a study of CD8+ T cells in alopecia areata. RNA extraction and reverse transcription yielded cDNA as sequencing template. Some clones are missing from TCRdb's copy, which holds only in-frame ones; the method was immunoSEQ multiplex PCR. The sample contains under 150,000 clones, around 50% of which appear only once. Sample: NKG2D-low CD8+ T cells sorted from blood. The receptors stem from a human donor with alopecia areata.

V gene TRBV15 combines with J gene TRBJ2-1; 11 positions match TRBD1. Losses at the gene ends were 8 bases for V and 6 bases for J; bases not matched to a gene: 12. The CDR3 contains 16 residues. Germline loops: CDR1 LNHNV, CDR2 YYDKDF (reference sequence). The CDR3 here is CATGERAGTGGNEQFF. The CDR3, as DNA: TGTGCCACCGGTGAAAGGGCCGGGACAGGGGGCAATGAGCAGTTCTTC.

This clone came up a few times. The chain carries TRBV11-2 and TRBJ2-4; TRBD2 matches 8 bases. This CDR3 spans 15 amino acids. The germline V gene encodes CDR1 SGHAT and CDR2 FQNNGV. The junction had 10 bases not matched to a gene; V was cut back by 6 bases and J by 6 bases. The CDR3 loop reads CASRGTGGPVNIQYF. The CDR3 DNA reads TGTGCCAGCAGAGGAACGGGGGGGCCTGTAAACATTCAGTACTTC.

The CDR3 DNA reads as TGCAGCGTTGAAATAATGGACGGACTAGCGGGAAGAACAGATACGCAGTATTTT. Translated: CSVEIMDGLAGRTDTQYF. V gene TRBV29-1 combines with J gene TRBJ2-3; 12 positions agree with TRBD2. This CDR3 contains 18 residues. With 2 bases clipped from V and 3 bases from J, the junction kept 12 bases outside the gene matches. Germline lookup yields CDR1 SQVTM and CDR2 ANQGSEA.

The chain is built from TRBV29-1 and TRBJ2-3; D uncertain. Germline lookup yields CDR1 SQVTM and CDR2 ANQGSEA. There are 14 residues in the CDR3. The V gene lost 4 bases and the J gene lost 0 bases, with 11 bases spanning the gap. Here the CDR3 reads CSVGTAFSTDTQYF. The CDR3 DNA reads as TGCAGCGTTGGGACCGCTTTCAGCACAGATACGCAGTATTTT.

This clone came up a few times. This chain connects TRBV29-1 to TRBJ2-7; D might be TRBD1 (5 bases). The germline V and J ends were trimmed by 4 bases and 3 bases, with 10 bases remaining between them. There are 12 residues in the CDR3. From germline, CDR1 is SQVTM and CDR2 ANQGSEA. The CDR3 nucleotides are TGCAGCGTTGGACCTGACAGCTACGAGCAGTACTTC. Its protein is CSVGPDSYEQYF.

V is TRBV30 and J is TRBJ1-2; D not resolved. Germline CDR1 and CDR2: GTSNPN and SVGIG (reference sequence). Trimming removed 4 bases from V and 4 bases from J, with 19 bases in between. The length of the CDR3 is 15 residues. CDR3 sequence (DNA): TGTGCCTGGAAAACGCGGTGGGATCGGGGCTATGGCTACACCTTC. This encodes CAWKTRWDRGYGYTF.

J is TRBJ2-2 and V is TRBV29-1, with 9 bases lining up with TRBD1. Trimming took 7 bases from V and 7 from J; bases not matched to a gene: 4. Germline lookup yields CDR1 SQVTM and CDR2 ANQGSEA. There are 12 residues in the CDR3. The CDR3 DNA reads as TGCAGCGGGACAGGGGAAGGCGGGGAGCTGTTTTTT. Translation gives CSGTGEGGELFF.

This clone was observed a handful of times. The J gene is TRBJ2-6, the V gene TRBV9; a possible D gene is TRBD1 (5 bases). Trimming took off 5 bases at V and 0 bases at J, with 15 bases between the two ends. This CDR3 comprises 17 residues. Germline assignment: CDR1 SGDLS and CDR2 YYNGEE. The CDR3 spells CASRGTGRSSGANVLTF. In nucleotides, the CDR3 is TGTGCCAGCAGGGGTACAGGCCGATCCTCTGGGGCCAACGTCCTGACTTTC.

This chain links TRBV27 with TRBJ1-6, with D uncertain. V was clipped by 5 bases and J by 6 bases, with 11 bases between them. This CDR3 is 14 amino acids long. CDR1 and CDR2 (germline): MNHEY, SMNVEV (reference sequence). The CDR3 loop is CASSPGGSNSPLHF. The CDR3 bases are TGTGCCAGCAGTCCAGGAGGGAGTAATTCACCCCTCCACTTT.

The chain couples TRBV30 to TRBJ1-2; D remains unclear. V lost 6 bases and J 6 bases, leaving 17 bases between the germline ends. The germline gives CDR1 GTSNPN, CDR2 SVGIG (reference sequence). The CDR3 is 13 residues long. CDR3 sequence reads: CACREAVAHGYTF. In nucleotides, the CDR3 is TGTGCCTGTCGGGAGGCGGTGGCACATGGCTACACCTTC.

The chain combines TRBV27 with TRBJ2-7; D may be TRBD1 or TRBD2 (5 bases each). The germline gives CDR1 MNHEY, CDR2 SMNVEV (reference sequence). Trimming shortened V by 6 bases and J by 2 bases, and 14 bases separated the two germline ends. The CDR3 spans 14 residues. The CDR3 spells CASSVSGTTYEQYF. The DNA for the CDR3 is TGTGCCAGCAGCGTATCCGGGACCACCTACGAGCAGTACTTC.

The chain uses TRBV30 and TRBJ2-5, with D perhaps being TRBD1 or TRBD2 (6 bases each). V was pared by 4 bases and J by 5 bases, with 11 bases between. This CDR3 is 12 amino acids long. Germline V lookup: CDR1 GTSNPN, CDR2 SVGIG (reference sequence). CDR3 protein: CAWMGGRETQYF. Here the CDR3 DNA reads TGTGCCTGGATGGGGGGCAGGGAGACCCAGTACTTC.

This clone was counted between two and nine times. The chain carries TRBV4-1 and TRBJ2-2; D is ambiguous. Germline V gene data show CDR1 as MGHRA and CDR2 as YSYEKL. The CDR3 runs 16 residues. Trimming took off 4 bases at V and 1 base at J, with 13 bases between the two ends. CDR3 sequence: CASSLSGSWNTGELFF. CDR3 nucleotides: TGCGCCAGCAGCCTCTCCGGAAGTTGGAACACCGGGGAGCTGTTTTTT.

This clone came up a few times. The genes are TRBV6-5 and TRBJ2-7, with 8 bases fitting TRBD2. The V segment lost 2 bases and the J segment 4 bases; nucleotides outside the gene matches: 7. This CDR3 has 15 residues. The germline gives CDR1 MNHEY, CDR2 SVGAGI. The CDR3: CASSYLASGWYEQYF. The CDR3 DNA is TGTGCCAGCAGTTACCTCGCTAGCGGGTGGTACGAGCAGTACTTC.

The sample holds a few counts of this clone. This sequence joins TRBV28 and TRBJ2-1; the match to TRBD2 covers 14 bases. Trimming at V came to 4 bases and at J to 3 bases, leaving 2 bases not matched to a gene. The CDR3 has 16 amino acids. Germline-derived CDR1 and CDR2 are MDHEN and SYDVKM. CDR3 sequence (DNA): TGTGCCAGCAGTTCCGGGACTAGCGGGGGCTACAATGAGCAGTTCTTC. Amino acids: CASSSGTSGGYNEQFF.

This clone has only a few counts. The chain carries TRBV29-1 and TRBJ1-2, with TRBD1 identical over 10 bases. The junction had 4 bases not matched to a gene; V was cut back by 4 bases and J by 8 bases. Germline CDR1 SQVTM, CDR2 ANQGSEA. This CDR3 contains 12 residues. The CDR3 loop is CSVAGTGVGYTF. Written as DNA, the CDR3 is TGCAGCGTTGCCGGGACAGGGGTCGGCTACACCTTC.

This chain uses TRBV9 with TRBJ2-5, with D possibly being TRBD2 (6 bases). The CDR3 is made up of 17 amino acids. Germline values: CDR1 SGDLS, CDR2 YYNGEE. V dropped 3 bases and J dropped 0 bases, with 18 bases sitting between them. Written as DNA, the CDR3 is TGTGCCAGCAGCGCGAAGGTGGGGGGAAGGGACCAAGAGACCCAGTACTTC. Its protein is CASSAKVGGRDQETQYF.

This chain uses TRBV29-1 with TRBJ1-5; TRBD1 matches 9 bases. J lost 6 bases, V lost 8 bases, and 8 bases had no gene match. Germline V gives CDR1 SQVTM, CDR2 ANQGSEA. This CDR3 contains 13 residues. As DNA, the CDR3 is TGCAGCCCGACCCGGACAGGGGCTCAGCCCCAGCATTTT. Its translation: CSPTRTGAQPQHF.

The chain links TRBV5-4 to TRBJ2-5; the match to TRBD1 covers 8 bases. TRBJ2-7 matches the DNA end more closely, so the J call is doubtful. The CDR3 totals 15 residues. Germline V gene data show CDR1 as SGHNT and CDR2 as YYREEE (reference sequence). CDR3 nucleotide sequence: TGTGCCAGCAGCGGCGCAGGGGGCCATCCCTACGAGCAGTACTTC. Translated: CASSGAGGHPYEQYF.

The chain employs TRBV27 and TRBJ1-2; 8 bases agree with TRBD1. V lost 8 bases to trimming and J lost 3 bases; unmatched junction nucleotides: 5. The germline CDR1 and CDR2 sequences are MNHEY and SMNVEV (reference sequence). The CDR3 runs to 13 residues. The CDR3 reads CASGEDRDYGYTF. DNA for the CDR3: TGTGCCAGCGGGGAGGACAGGGACTATGGCTACACCTTC.

The gene calls are TRBV9 and TRBJ2-1; perhaps TRBD1 as D (5 bases). Germline lookup yields CDR1 SGDLS and CDR2 YYNGEE. The CDR3 is 14 residues long. Trimming took 0 bases from V and 11 from J, leaving 15 bases between them. The CDR3 DNA reads TGTGCCAGCAGCGTAGATGGGGCTAGAACTCAGCAGTTCTTC. Protein: CASSVDGARTQQFF.

V usage is TRBV21-1 and J usage is TRBJ1-1; the table gives TRBD1 as D, unverified against the DNA. TRBV21-1 is classified as a pseudogene. The CDR3 runs 19 residues. CDR3 DNA: TGTGCCAGCAGCAATCTCGGACAGCGCACCTGGGATAAGAACACTGAAGCTTTCTTT. This encodes CASSNLGQRTWDKNTEAFF.

This clone was observed a few times. The chain links TRBV9 to TRBJ2-1; D is ambiguous. Germline CDR1 SGDLS, CDR2 YYNGEE. The V and J ends lost 0 bases and 2 bases respectively, with 9 bases between them. CDR3 size: 15 residues. The CDR3 DNA reads as TGTGCCAGCAGCGTAGATGAGGAAGCCTACAATGAGCAGTTCTTC. Its protein is CASSVDEEAYNEQFF.

This clone has a handful of counts. The gene calls are TRBV29-1 and TRBJ2-2, with 10 bases identical to TRBD2. V trimming: 7 bases; J trimming: 4 bases; junction bases outside the gene matches: 3. CDR3 length: 13 residues. Per germline, CDR1 SQVTM and CDR2 ANQGSEA. CDR3 in DNA: TGCAGCGCATCTAGCGGGAGCACCGGGGAGCTGTTTTTT. The encoded protein is CSASSGSTGELFF.

The chain combines TRBV5-6 with TRBJ2-1, with unresolved D. V lost 0 bases and J 0 bases, leaving 10 bases between the germline ends. The CDR3 is made up of 16 amino acids. Germline lookup yields CDR1 SGHDT and CDR2 YYEEEE. The CDR3 loop reads CASSLEWMSSYNEQFF. DNA for the CDR3: TGTGCCAGCAGCTTGGAGTGGATGAGCTCCTACAATGAGCAGTTCTTC. The complete variable domain, with remaining parts taken from reference TRBV5-6 and TRBJ2-1, reads DAGVTQSPTHLIKTRGQQVTLRCSPKSGHDTVSWYQQALGQGPQFIFQYYEEEERQRGNFPDRFSGHQFPNYSSELNVNALLLGDSALYLCASSLEWMSSYNEQFFGPGTRLTVL.